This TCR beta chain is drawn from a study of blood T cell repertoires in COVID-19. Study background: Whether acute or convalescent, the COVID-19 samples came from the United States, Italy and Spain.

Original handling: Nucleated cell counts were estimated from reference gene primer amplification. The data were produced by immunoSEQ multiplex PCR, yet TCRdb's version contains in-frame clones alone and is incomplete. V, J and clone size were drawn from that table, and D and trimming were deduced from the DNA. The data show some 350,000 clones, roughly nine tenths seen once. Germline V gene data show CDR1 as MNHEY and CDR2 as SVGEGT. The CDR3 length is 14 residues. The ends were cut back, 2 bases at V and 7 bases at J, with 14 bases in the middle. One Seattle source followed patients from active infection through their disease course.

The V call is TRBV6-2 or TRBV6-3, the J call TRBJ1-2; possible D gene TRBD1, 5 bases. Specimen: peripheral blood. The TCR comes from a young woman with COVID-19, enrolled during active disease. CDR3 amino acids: CASSYVPGRSGYTF. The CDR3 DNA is TGTGCCAGCAGTTACGTCCCAGGGAGGTCTGGCTACACCTTC.